This T cell receptor beta chain was sequenced for a study of blood T cell repertoires in COVID-19 (dated by TCRdb to 2020 to 2021). Describing the broader study: Samples from collaborators originated in the United States, Italy and Spain and spanned both the acute and convalescent phases of COVID-19. Nearly every sample came with metadata listing a de-identified subject ID, COVID-19 status, age in years and sex. Deeply sampled blood TCRbeta repertoires from subjects exposed to, actively infected with, or recovered from COVID-19 were included in the dataset. The prospective study material was composed of cDNA or gDNA derived from T cells, B-cell-depleted T cells, or PBMCs. Where available, HLA class I and class II types were obtained from metadata supplied by the sample provider rather than from assay-based typing. Samples came from the ongoing ImmuneRACE study (first 160 participants) plus 1,254 subjects from 6 global collaborators. A freely available public database, intended as a resource for researchers studying the immune response to SARS-CoV-2, is where the repertoires were released.

Paper-wide results and their limitations: How much clinical and demographic metadata was included differed by source and by participant, and the metadata was provided uncurated.

The CDR3 covers 16 residues, taking in both the cysteine and the phenylalanine. Just CDR3 DNA is preserved here, 48 bases in frame from base 1. The germline V gene provides CDR1 SNHLY and CDR2 FYNNEI. At the junction V is shortened by 7 bases and J by 4 bases, with 22 bases in between. Participants in the prospective study were enrolled through a virtual design, were aged roughly 18 to 90 years, and lived in about 25 United States geographic areas. In the prospective study, cohorts were assigned on the basis of participant-reported clinical history obtained from a screening survey and a study questionnaire. Recovered participants in ImmuneRACE Cohort 3 were defined by two consecutive negative NP/OP PCR tests, clearance by a healthcare professional, or resolution of symptoms. In the prospective study, whole blood, serum and a nasopharyngeal or oropharyngeal swab were collected from each participant by mobile phlebotomists. Over a roughly 2-month period, participants in the prospective study had the option of providing additional blood draws and questionnaires. Prospective study blood samples were shipped either frozen or at room temperature before DNA extraction.

The immunoSEQ Assay, a bias-controlled multiplex PCR, was used to amplify TCRbeta CDR3 regions from genomic DNA. The paper's processing steps were these. The number of nucleated cells in each sample was estimated by amplification of reference gene primers within the assay. To quantify the absolute abundance of each unique TCRbeta CDR3 rearrangement, sequence reads were collapsed and filtered. For each sample, productive Simpson clonality was calculated by taking the square root of Simpson's diversity index across productive rearrangements. This is the immuneACCESS table as TCRdb keeps it, with only in-frame sequences that have V and J called. A part of the clones is gone; compared with another copy, unresolved V genes explain less than half, and the rest is unexplained. The V and J calls and clone size are taken from that table; D and trimming were inferred from the DNA. Recorded for this sample are roughly 260,000 clones; roughly nine tenths of them occurred a single time. The ten largest make up about 2.6% of the sample.

This clone was seen only a few times. The clone's antigen remains unknown. Nothing much larger sits one base from this clone, and base qualities are not available. The clonotype comes from a woman aged 18-30 years who had recovered from COVID-19. The sequenced sample was PBMCs or T cells enriched from blood (not recorded which). The V gene is TRBV2 and the J gene is TRBJ1-2, with the identity of the D gene unclear. CDR3 reads: CASTPRRVATGYGYTF. The DNA sequence is as follows: TGTGCCAGCACCCCCCGGCGGGTGGCCACTGGCTATGGCTACACCTTC.